This TCR beta chain was recorded in a study of CD8 T cells in ankylosing spondylitis. The CDR3 is made up of 15 amino acids. CDR1 is KGHSH, CDR2 LQKENI, per germline. The ends were cut back, 3 bases at V and 3 bases at J, with 11 bases in the middle. By share of the sample, this clonotype is medium-sized (0.01 to 0.1%). The antigen remains undetermined. It was by quantitative 5'-RACE with molecular barcodes that TCR beta libraries were made. TCRdb independently ran MiXCR on the 5' RACE reads; one entry per CDR3 protein. Seen here are about 540,000 distinct CDR3 sequences, about an eighth observed once, and the top ten hold 6.8%. Study-wide results and limits: CD8+ by phenotype, disease-linked clones were relatively rare in peripheral blood. Before this, some motif variants had been reported in reactive arthritis synovial fluid and blood. Blood from ankylosing spondylitis patients appeared to carry a characteristic roughly 8-variant TCR beta motif.

The chain couples TRBV18 to TRBJ1-4; D possibly corresponds to TRBD1 (5 bases). The receptor comes from a male donor with ankylosing spondylitis. The sequenced material came from blood, either unsorted or a sorted T cell fraction (not recorded which). Here the CDR3 DNA reads TGTGCCAGCTCACCGGAGGGGCAGGCTAATGAAAAACTGTTTTTT. As protein: CASSPEGQANEKLFF. The full variable domain, rest sourced from reference TRBV18 and TRBJ1-4, is NAGVMQNPRHLVRRRGQEARLRCSPMKGHSHVYWYRQLPEEGLKFMVYLQKENIIDESGMPKERFSAEFPKEGPSILRIQQVVRGDSAAYFCASSPEGQANEKLFFGSGTQLSVL.